The rows below give T cell receptor beta chains drawn from one sample of a study of T cell responses to AZD1222 COVID-19 vaccine. Clones were read by immunoSEQ multiplex PCR, and TCRdb kept only the in-frame ones, dropping some. Among 130,000 or so clones listed, more than 90% were seen once. This sample comprised peripheral blood, obtained 28 days after the second AZD1222 dose. The source of these receptors is an adult who received the AZD1222 COVID-19 vaccine. Each CDR3 is given with its conserved first and last residue. D genes are given only for firm matches. Not every row has a clone size; where given, it reads once, few, many or a size class.

CDR3nt | CDR3aa | abundance | j_gene | v_gene | d_gene
TGTGCCAGCAGCTTGTGGGTAGGGGGCTCCAATGAGCAGTTCTTC | CASSLWVGGSNEQFF | . | TRBJ2-1 | TRBV7-2 | TRBD1
TGTGCCAGTAGTATAAGCCGAGGGACTGAAGCTTTCTTT | CASSISRGTEAFF | . | TRBJ1-1 | TRBV19 | .
TGTGCCAGCAGCCGGTTCCTAGCGGCCCAGGAGACCCAGTACTTC | CASSRFLAAQETQYF | . | TRBJ2-5 | TRBV7-9 | TRBD2
TGTGCCAGTAGTATAGCTGGACTAGCGGTGGATGAGCAGTTCTTC | CASSIAGLAVDEQFF | . | TRBJ2-1 | TRBV19 | TRBD2
TGTGCCAGCAAAGGGACAGACCAAGAGACCCAGTACTTC | CASKGTDQETQYF | . | TRBJ2-5 | TRBV2 | TRBD1
TGTGCCAGCAGGACAGGGGGCGCGGAAACTGAAGCTTTCTTT | CASRTGGAETEAFF | . | TRBJ1-1 | TRBV6-5 | TRBD1
TGTGCCAGCAGTTCAGGGACCTCAGGGCGTCAGCCCCAGCATTTT | CASSSGTSGRQPQHF | . | TRBJ1-5 | TRBV27 | .
TGTGCCAGTGCCCGGGGACAGGGGTTTGGTGGCTACACCTTC | CASARGQGFGGYTF | . | TRBJ1-2 | TRBV19 | TRBD1
TGTGCCAGCAGCGTAAGAGGGGCTTTCGACGAGCAGTACTTC | CASSVRGAFDEQYF | . | TRBJ2-7 | TRBV9 | .
TGTGCCAGCAGTTTGGCGGGATCAGATACGCAGTATTTT | CASSLAGSDTQYF | . | TRBJ2-3 | TRBV28 | .
TGCGCCAGCAGCCATTCTACAGCGGCGGATGAGCAGTTCTTC | CASSHSTAADEQFF | . | TRBJ2-1 | TRBV4-1 | .
TGTGCCAGCAGCCAAGGGAGCGGACAGGGCACTGAAGCTTTCTTT | CASSQGSGQGTEAFF | . | TRBJ1-1 | TRBV3-1/TRBV3-2 | TRBD1
TGTGCCAGCAGCCGGGCCTTGAACACTGAAGCTTTCTTT | CASSRALNTEAFF | . | TRBJ1-1 | TRBV5-4 | .
TGTGCCAGCAGTTTAGCCCTGGACAGCGAGCAGTTCTTC | CASSLALDSEQFF | . | TRBJ2-1 | TRBV12-3/TRBV12-4 | .
TGCAGCGTTGAGATTCCAGATTCATTCGTACGGAGCTCCTACAATGAGCAGTTCTTC | CSVEIPDSFVRSSYNEQFF | . | TRBJ2-1 | TRBV29-1 | .
TGTGGATTTGGGGGGGGCACAGATACGCAGTATTTT | CGFGGGTDTQYF | . | TRBJ2-3 | TRBV2 | TRBD2
TGTGCCAGCAGCTTGGCGGACACCCAAGGTTGGACTGAAGCTTTCTTT | CASSLADTQGWTEAFF | . | TRBJ1-1 | TRBV5-8 | .
TGCGCCAGCAGCCGGGGGACGGGACAGCCCACTGAAGCTTTCTTT | CASSRGTGQPTEAFF | . | TRBJ1-1 | TRBV5-1 | TRBD1
TGTGCCAGCAGCTATAAGTCGGAGGGCTACACCTTC | CASSYKSEGYTF | once | TRBJ1-2 | TRBV7-9 | .
TGTGCTAGTGGGGTGGGGCTATATCAGCCCCAGCATTTT | CASGVGLYQPQHF | . | TRBJ1-5 | TRBV12-5 | .
TGTGCCTGGAGTGGCGGACAGCGGAAGACAAGAGGCTACACCTTC | CAWSGGQRKTRGYTF | once | TRBJ1-2 | TRBV30 | .
TGTGCGTCAGCTCCAAGCTTATCTGGAAACACCATATATTTT | CASAPSLSGNTIYF | once | TRBJ1-3 | TRBV19 | .
TGCGCCAGCAGCCAAGGAGCAGGGGAGGGCCAAGAGACCCAGTACTTC | CASSQGAGEGQETQYF | . | TRBJ2-5 | TRBV4-1 | .
TGTGCCAGCAGTCCCTACGCCCCAGGCACCAGGACTGAAGCTTTCTTT | CASSPYAPGTRTEAFF | . | TRBJ1-1 | TRBV2 | .
TGTGCCAGCAGTCCGACAGGGAACGGCTACACCTTC | CASSPTGNGYTF | . | TRBJ1-2 | TRBV2 | TRBD1
TGTGCCAGCAGCTTAATAGCGGGGGGGCCCGGCAATGAGCAGTTCTTC | CASSLIAGGPGNEQFF | . | TRBJ2-1 | TRBV7-6 | TRBD2
TGCGCCAGCAGGCCTTCGGAAAACCATAATCAGCCCCAGCATTTT | CASRPSENHNQPQHF | few | TRBJ1-5 | TRBV4-1 | .
TGTGCCAGCAGCACGCCCTTCGGGACACTATTTTCCTACAATGAGCAGTTCTTC | CASSTPFGTLFSYNEQFF | . | TRBJ2-1 | TRBV11-3 | .
TGTGCCAGCAGCTTAGGAGGGGGACAGGGGTATGAAAAACTGTTTTTT | CASSLGGGQGYEKLFF | . | TRBJ1-4 | TRBV7-8 | TRBD1
TGTGCCTGGAGTGTACAGCAGAAAACACCCCTCCACTTT | CAWSVQQKTPLHF | . | TRBJ1-6 | TRBV30 | .
TGTGCCAGCAGTTCGACAGGGGGTGTCGGGGAGCTGTTTTTT | CASSSTGGVGELFF | . | TRBJ2-2 | TRBV2 | TRBD1
TGTGCCATCCCAAGGGGGGGAACCTACGAGCAGTACTTC | CAIPRGGTYEQYF | . | TRBJ2-7 | TRBV2 | .
TGTGCCAGCAGCGTAGGAGGCGGGGGGCCCTACAATGAGCAGTTCTTC | CASSVGGGGPYNEQFF | . | TRBJ2-1 | TRBV9 | TRBD2
TGTGCCAGCAGCTTAATGGGGGGGACACACGAGACCCAGTACTTC | CASSLMGGTHETQYF | once | TRBJ2-5 | TRBV7-3 | .
TGTGCCAGCAGCGTAGTTGGATCTGGAAACACCATATATTTT | CASSVVGSGNTIYF | . | TRBJ1-3 | TRBV9 | .
TGTGCCAGCAGCGTTAGGCCAGATACGCAGTATTTT | CASSVRPDTQYF | . | TRBJ2-3 | TRBV2 | .
TGTGCCAGCAGCTTAATTCAGGGTCACACCGGGGAGCTGTTTTTT | CASSLIQGHTGELFF | . | TRBJ2-2 | TRBV7-2 | .
TGTGCCAGCAGTCGGAGTCTCAAGAATGAGCAGTTCTTC | CASSRSLKNEQFF | . | TRBJ2-1 | TRBV27 | .
TGTGCCGGGAGGGGGACTAGCTCCGGGGAGCTGTTTTTT | CAGRGTSSGELFF | . | TRBJ2-2 | TRBV7-8 | TRBD2
TGTGCCAGCAGTGACAAAAGCGGGAGCACAGATACGCAGTATTTT | CASSDKSGSTDTQYF | . | TRBJ2-3 | TRBV6-4 | .
TGTGCCAGCAGGGGAATTGGGGGGAAGGCCGAGCAGTACTTC | CASRGIGGKAEQYF | . | TRBJ2-7 | TRBV6-5 | .
TGTGCCTGGAGTTCTCTCGGATATGGCTACACCTTC | CAWSSLGYGYTF | once | TRBJ1-2 | TRBV30 | .
TGTGCCAGCAGCTTAAACAGGGGGGGCACCGGGGAGCTGTTTTTT | CASSLNRGGTGELFF | . | TRBJ2-2 | TRBV11-1 | .
TGTGCCAGCAGCGTAGTGACTAGTACGGGCACAGATACGCAGTATTTT | CASSVVTSTGTDTQYF | . | TRBJ2-3 | TRBV9 | .
TGTGCCAGTAGTGATTCCCGGGACTTTCAAGAGACCCAGTACTTC | CASSDSRDFQETQYF | . | TRBJ2-5 | TRBV19 | .
TGTGCCAGTAGTATAGGAATTTCCACAGATACGCAGTATTTT | CASSIGISTDTQYF | . | TRBJ2-3 | TRBV19 | .
TGTGCCACGGACAGGTTTGACACTGAAGCTTTCTTT | CATDRFDTEAFF | . | TRBJ1-1 | TRBV28 | TRBD1
TGTGCCAGCAGCTTAAGGACTTCCAACACCATATATTTT | CASSLRTSNTIYF | . | TRBJ1-3 | TRBV7-2 | .
TGCGCCAGCAGCCAACCTAGGGCAACCGGGGAGCTGTTTTTT | CASSQPRATGELFF | . | TRBJ2-2 | TRBV4-1 | .
TGTGCCAGCAGTTCCACAGAGGGAGGCTATGGCTACACCTTC | CASSSTEGGYGYTF | . | TRBJ1-2 | TRBV6-4 | .
TGTGCCAGCAGCCAAGCTCCCTTTGGGACAGCTTATTCACCCCTCCACTTT | CASSQAPFGTAYSPLHF | . | TRBJ1-6 | TRBV3-1/TRBV3-2 | TRBD1
TGTGCCAGCAGGACCCCTTCCGGAAACACCATATATTTT | CASRTPSGNTIYF | . | TRBJ1-3 | TRBV12-3/TRBV12-4 | .
TGTGCCAGCAGTTTATATGGAAACACCATATATTTT | CASSLYGNTIYF | . | TRBJ1-3 | TRBV12-3/TRBV12-4 | .